Below are 28 T cell receptor beta chains sequenced from a single sample in a study of regulatory T cells in long-lasting Graves disease (dated by TCRdb to about 2021). The time point label of this sample denotes: newly diagnosed GD, antithyroid drugs for less than 3 months. For both TCR sequencing and RNA sequencing, RNA was extracted from PBMCs using TRIzol. Libraries were constructed by multiplex PCR. Sequenced on an Illumina HiSeq 4000. iRepertoire HTBI primers and Arm-PCR amplification of CDR3 regions were used to construct TCR beta libraries. Starting from the raw public reads, TCRdb applied fastp trimming at Q25, assembled clones with MiXCR and retained in-frame beta chains. CDR3 protein sequences are deduplicated, and each keeps its most common genes and DNA. In all, the sample holds around 450,000 distinct CDR3 sequences, and about 15% of those were seen once. The top ten clonotypes cover approximately 7.8% of the sample.

The same sample was also studied in work on T cells in Graves' hyperthyroidism and ophthalmopathy.

The source material was peripheral blood mononuclear cells (PBMCs), sampled at new diagnosis, from a patient treated with antithyroid drugs. The receptors come from a woman aged 40-49 years with Graves disease. Donor details come from another sample of the same person, matched by shared clones.

This rearrangement joins TRBV11-3 to TRBJ1-1; 9 bases map to TRBD1. CDR1 SGHNT and CDR2 YENEEA come from the germline V gene. V lost 6 bases and J lost 11; bases outside the gene matches: 7. The length of the CDR3 is 12 residues. The DNA of the CDR3 is TGTGCCAGCAGATCCGACAGGGGGTATGCTTTCTTT. Amino acids: CASRSDRGYAFF.

V usage is TRBV11-2 and J usage is TRBJ1-1, with a tentative D call TRBD1 (5 bases). Trimming left V 1 base short and J 1 base short, with 10 bases between. Germline CDR1 reads SGHAT; CDR2 reads FQNNGV. The CDR3 is 15 residues long. The CDR3 is CASSLGQGPNTEAFF. The DNA of the CDR3 is TGTGCCAGCAGCTTAGGGCAGGGACCGAACACTGAAGCTTTCTTT.

This chain links TRBV2 with TRBJ2-1; D gene ambiguous. The germline V gene has CDR1 SNHLY and CDR2 FYNNEI. This CDR3 is built from 12 residues. V was trimmed by 4 bases and J by 4 bases, leaving 5 bases between them. The CDR3 spells CASSGRYNEQFF. CDR3 DNA: TGTGCCAGCAGTGGCCGATACAATGAGCAGTTCTTC.

The table lists this clonotype with many counts. This chain uses TRBV12-3 or TRBV12-4 with TRBJ2-7, with 11 bases that match TRBD1. This CDR3 is built from 15 residues. Trimming at V came to 6 bases and at J to 7 bases, leaving 11 bases not matched to a gene. CDR3 protein: CASSLIGTGGREQYF. CDR3 nucleotides: TGTGCCAGCAGCCTGATAGGGACAGGGGGAAGGGAGCAGTACTTC.

This sequence joins TRBV7-2 and TRBJ1-5, with 7 bases that match TRBD1. Looked up from germline, CDR1 is SGHTA and CDR2 is FQGNSA. V was clipped by 5 bases and J by 6 bases; unmatched bases: 7. The CDR3 runs to 14 residues. The CDR3 sequence: CASSRTGVAQPQHF. The CDR3 bases are TGTGCCAGCAGCCGCACAGGGGTCGCTCAGCCCCAGCATTTT.

This chain links TRBV19 with TRBJ1-5, with a possible D match to TRBD1 (5 bases). V lost 2 bases and J lost 1, with 18 bases in between. Germline CDR1 and CDR2: LNHDA and SQIVND (reference sequence). There are 18 residues in the CDR3. This CDR3 is CASSIFAGGEKSNQPQHF. The CDR3 nucleotides are TGTGCCAGTAGTATATTCGCGGGGGGGGAAAAGAGCAATCAGCCCCAGCATTTT.

This clonotype was seen many times. This chain uses TRBV6-1 with TRBJ1-1; D not certain. The V end lost 5 bases, the J end lost 1 base, and 5 bases lay between the germline ends. Germline V CDR1 and CDR2: MNHNS, SASEGT. This CDR3 contains 12 residues. The CDR3 spells CASSRQNTEAFF. CDR3 in DNA: TGTGCCAGCAGTAGACAGAACACTGAAGCTTTCTTT.

This clonotype was picked up many times. The chain employs TRBV20-1 and TRBJ2-5; D not resolved. Per germline, CDR1 DFQATT and CDR2 SNEGSKA (reference sequence). The CDR3 extends over 11 amino acids. Trimming removed 4 bases at V and 5 bases at J, with 8 bases between. The CDR3 DNA sequence: TGCAGTGCTACTGTTGAGGAGACCCAGTACTTC. Translating gives CSATVEETQYF.

This clonotype was seen a few times. The rearrangement uses TRBV20-1 and TRBJ2-7, with D perhaps being TRBD1 or TRBD2 (5 bases each). Germline V gene sequence: CDR1 DFQATT, CDR2 SNEGSKA (reference sequence). The V end lost 4 bases, the J end lost 1 base, and 14 bases lay between the germline ends. This CDR3 spans 14 amino acids. CDR3 coding DNA: TGCAGTGCTAATAGCGATGGGGGATCCTACGAGCAGTACTTC. Translating gives CSANSDGGSYEQYF.

Turning to this clonotype: One end of the junction fails to match germline, which may point to a read error. The chain combines TRBV11-3 with TRBJ2-3; D perhaps matches TRBD1 (5 bases). Germline lookup yields CDR1 SGHNT and CDR2 YENEEA. This CDR3 region has 14 residues. The CDR3 DNA sequence: TGTGCCAACAGCTTAGGGGCTAACACAGATACGCAGTATTTT. Translated, it gives CANSLGANTDTQYF.

This clonotype has ten or more counts. The chain has TRBV7-2 and TRBJ2-1, with D hard to call. The V gene lost 0 bases and the J gene lost 9 bases, with 9 bases spanning the gap. CDR1 SGHTA and CDR2 FQGNSA come from the germline V gene. The CDR3 runs to 13 residues. CDR3 bases: TGTGCCAGCAGCTTAGCGGAGACGGGTGAGCAGTTCTTC. Its protein is CASSLAETGEQFF.

This clonotype came up many times. The chain recombines TRBV7-3 with TRBJ2-1, with a tentative D call TRBD1 (6 bases). The germline CDR1 and CDR2 sequences are SGHTA and FQGTGA. V lost 4 bases and J 1 base, leaving 11 bases between the germline ends. The CDR3 length is 15 residues. CDR3 bases: TGTGCCAGCAGCTCGGGACACGGATCCTACAATGAGCAGTTCTTC. Encoded protein: CASSSGHGSYNEQFF.

This clonotype was picked up many times. This chain joins TRBV10-3 and TRBJ2-5, with 11 bases fitting TRBD2. Germline loops: CDR1 ENHRY, CDR2 SYGVKD. V gave up 5 bases and J gave up 3 bases; unmatched junction bases: 2. The CDR3 loop spans 14 amino acids. The CDR3 here is CAISPGLAEETQYF. CDR3 bases: TGTGCCATCAGTCCGGGACTAGCGGAAGAGACCCAGTACTTC.

V gene TRBV6-2 or TRBV6-3 combines with J gene TRBJ2-7; 7 nucleotides match TRBD1. J gave up 5 bases and V 5 bases, and 15 bases lay outside the gene matches. The CDR3 is made up of 16 amino acids. The germline gives CDR1 MNHEY, CDR2 SVGEGT. The CDR3 nucleotides read TGTGCCAGCAGTGATCTTCCGGGACAGAAACTCGACGAGCAGTACTTC. Encoded protein: CASSDLPGQKLDEQYF.

This clonotype came up many times. The chain has TRBV6-2 or TRBV6-3 and TRBJ2-2, with D possibly TRBD1 on 6 matching bases. Germline V CDR1 and CDR2: MNHEY, SVGEGT. The ends were cut back, 2 bases at V and 3 bases at J, with 16 bases in the middle. CDR3 length: 17 residues. The CDR3 protein is CASSYPPGALDTGELFF. The CDR3 coding sequence is TGTGCCAGCAGTTACCCCCCAGGGGCGCTGGACACCGGGGAGCTGTTTTTT.

This clonotype showed up just a few times. The rearrangement uses TRBV28 and TRBJ2-1, with 7 bases that match TRBD2. Germline V gives CDR1 MDHEN, CDR2 SYDVKM. J was trimmed by 2 bases and V by 7 bases; bases with no gene match: 14. The CDR3 extends over 17 amino acids. The CDR3 DNA is TGTGCCAGCACCCTCCAAACGGGGGGTGCGGCCTACAATGAGCAGTTCTTC. Protein product: CASTLQTGGAAYNEQFF. The full variable domain, with the rest looked up from reference TRBV28 and TRBJ2-1, is DVKVTQSSRYLVKRTGEKVFLECVQDMDHENMFWYRQDPGLGLRLIYFSYDVKMKEKGDIPEGYSVSREKKERFSLILESASTNQTSMYLCASTLQTGGAAYNEQFFGPGTRLTVL.

This clonotype has a count of ten or more. The genes are TRBV11-3 and TRBJ2-1; 12 bases map to TRBD2. Per the germline V gene, CDR1 is SGHNT and CDR2 is YENEEA. This CDR3 comprises 16 residues. Trimming at V came to 5 bases and at J to 7 bases, leaving 9 bases not matched to a gene. The CDR3 bases are TGTGCCAGCAGCCCCCATCTAGCGGGGGGGGGGAATGAGCAGTTCTTC. It yields the protein CASSPHLAGGGNEQFF.

This clonotype was detected ten times or more. The rearrangement joins TRBV28 to TRBJ1-1; 8 nucleotides align to TRBD1. There are 14 residues in the CDR3. Trimming cost V 4 bases and J 3 bases; bases outside gene matches: 4. Germline loops: CDR1 MDHEN, CDR2 SYDVKM. The CDR3 here is CASSSRGRYTEAFF. CDR3 nucleotide sequence: TGTGCCAGCAGTTCCAGGGGGCGATACACTGAAGCTTTCTTT.

A remark on this clonotype: A read error may explain this, as a much larger clone is one base away. The chain couples TRBV30 to TRBJ2-2, with D unclear. The CDR3 spans 14 residues. The germline V gene has CDR1 GTSNPN and CDR2 SVGIG (reference sequence). CDR3 loop: CACRRSANIGELFF. The CDR3 DNA follows: TGTGCCTGTAGGCGTTCGGCGAACATCGGGGAGCTGTTTTTT.

This clonotype was seen many times. The rearrangement uses TRBV11-3 and TRBJ2-1; D is perhaps TRBD1 (6 bases). The CDR3 consists of 14 residues. CDR1 and CDR2 (germline): SGHNT, YENEEA. V was cut by 5 bases and J by 3 bases, with 11 bases left in between. The DNA for the CDR3 is TGTGCCAGCAGCCCGCAGGGACACTACAATGAGCAGTTCTTC. It yields the protein CASSPQGHYNEQFF.

This clonotype was seen a handful of times. A much more abundant neighbour one base away suggests this may be a read error. The chain is built from TRBV6-1 and TRBJ2-3; tentative D call: TRBD2 (6 bases). The CDR3 extends over 17 amino acids. Trimming shortened V by 3 bases and J by 3 bases, and 19 bases separated the two germline ends. The germline CDR1 and CDR2 sequences are MNHNS and SASEGT. CDR3 DNA: TGTGCCAGCAGTGATGAGGGCGGGACCCCTGGGACAGATACGCAGTATTTT. This encodes CASSDEGGTPGTDTQYF.

This clonotype was seen a few times. This chain links TRBV20-1 with TRBJ2-3; D possibly corresponds to TRBD1 (5 bases). Germline V gene data show CDR1 as DFQATT and CDR2 as SNEGSKA (reference sequence). This CDR3 has 15 amino acids. V shed 7 bases and J shed 10 bases, with 27 bases lying between them. CDR3 protein: CSGSFFMADTAPQYF. DNA for the CDR3: TGCAGTGGTTCTTTTTTTATGGCGGACACGGCTCCGCAGTATTTT.

This clonotype was seen more than once but under ten times. The chain has TRBV30 and TRBJ2-1; D is undetermined. Germline CDR1 and CDR2: GTSNPN and SVGIG (reference sequence). Trimming removed 3 bases at V and 6 bases at J, with 6 bases between. CDR3 length equals 11 residues. CDR3 nucleotide sequence: TGTGCCTGGAGGAGCAGCAATGAGCAGTTCTTC. This translates into CAWRSSNEQFF.

This clonotype has at least ten counts. The V and J genes are TRBV6-1 and TRBJ1-4; tentative D call: TRBD1 (6 bases). Germline CDR1 is MNHNS and CDR2 is SASEGT. V shed 6 bases and J shed 5 bases, with 13 bases lying between them. CDR3 size: 14 residues. CDR3 protein: CASRAGVRNEKLFF. The DNA for the CDR3 is TGTGCCAGCAGAGCAGGGGTTAGAAATGAAAAACTGTTTTTT.

This sequence joins TRBV10-3 and TRBJ2-1; possibly TRBD2 for D (7 bases). This CDR3 is 14 amino acids long. The V and J ends lost 4 bases and 8 bases respectively, with 15 bases between them. Germline lookup yields CDR1 ENHRY and CDR2 SYGVKD. CDR3 residues: CAISGRGGGDEQFF. Here the CDR3 DNA reads TGTGCCATCAGTGGCCGTGGCGGGGGCGATGAGCAGTTCTTC.

Many counts were recorded for this clonotype. The chain has TRBV12-5 and TRBJ1-4; D is unresolved. Trimming removed 8 bases from V and 7 bases from J, with 11 bases in between. In germline, CDR1 is LGHNT, CDR2 FRNRAP. The CDR3 contains 12 residues. The DNA for the CDR3 is TGTGCTAGTCGAGTAAACACTGAAAAACTGTTTTTT. Encoded protein: CASRVNTEKLFF. Full variable domain (remainder filled in from reference TRBV12-5 and TRBJ1-4): DARVTQTPRHKVTEMGQEVTMRCQPILGHNTVFWYRQTMMQGLELLAYFRNRAPLDDSGMPKDRFSAEMPDATLATLKIQPSEPRDSAVYFCASRVNTEKLFFGSGTQLSVL.

Ten or more counts support this clonotype. The chain carries TRBV7-8 and TRBJ2-7, with D perhaps TRBD2 (7 bases). V lost 1 base and J lost 7, with 11 bases in between. The CDR3 is made up of 13 amino acids. Germline CDR1 reads SGHVS; CDR2 reads FQNEAQ. CDR3 region: CASSLGRGREQYF. The CDR3 DNA sequence: TGTGCCAGCAGCTTAGGGCGGGGGCGTGAGCAGTACTTC.

The chain recombines TRBV6-1 with TRBJ2-7; D remains unclear. V was shortened by 2 bases and J by 6 bases, with 20 bases between the two germline ends. Germline CDR1 MNHNS, CDR2 SASEGT. The CDR3 is 16 residues long. DNA of the CDR3: TGTGCCAGCAGTGAAAAGATAGGCTTTGGAATTGGCGAGCAGTACTTC. This encodes CASSEKIGFGIGEQYF.